The 19 T cell receptor beta chains presented below share a single source sample, sequenced in a study of beta chain features in type 1 diabetes. Reverse transcribing all isolated RNA meant expressed TCRB transcripts were sequenced. Assay used: immunoSEQ multiplex PCR; TCRdb lists only in-frame clones, some missing. Of about half a million clones listed, about 10% are singletons. Source material: naive CD4+ T cells from blood. These TCRs come from a woman younger than 30 in good health.

This chain joins TRBV4-3 and TRBJ2-3; TRBD2 might be the D (7 bases). V gave up 3 bases and J gave up 1 base, with 14 bases separating them. CDR3 length equals 16 residues. Germline V gene lookup returns CDR1 LGHNA and CDR2 YSLEER. Written as DNA, the CDR3 is TGCGCCAGCAGCCATTCCGAAGGGGGGGGCACAGATACGCAGTATTTT. Translated, it gives CASSHSEGGGTDTQYF.

This clone has only a few counts. The CDR3: CASSLRLAGVNEQFF. The DNA for the CDR3 is TGCGCCAGCAGCTTGAGGCTAGCGGGAGTGAATGAGCAGTTCTTC. The rearrangement uses TRBV5-1 and TRBJ2-1, with 10 bases matching TRBD2. V shed 1 base, J shed 7 bases, and the junction held 5 bases outside the gene matches. This CDR3 is built from 15 residues. The germline CDR1 and CDR2 sequences are SGHRS and YFSETQ. Full variable domain (outside the CDR3, taken from reference TRBV5-1 and TRBJ2-1): KAGVTQTPRYLIKTRGQQVTLSCSPISGHRSVSWYQQTPGQGLQFLFEYFSETQRNKGNFPGRFSGRQFSNSRSEMNVSTLELGDSALYLCASSLRLAGVNEQFFGPGTRLTVL.

In this sample, this clone turned up a few times. The rearrangement uses TRBV5-1 and TRBJ2-5; D call uncertain. Germline CDR1 SGHRS, CDR2 YFSETQ. The CDR3 consists of 15 residues. Trimming left V 0 bases short and J 3 bases short, with 12 bases between. The CDR3 sequence is CASSLVGTDEETQYF. In DNA, the CDR3 is TGCGCCAGCAGCTTGGTGGGTACTGATGAAGAGACCCAGTACTTC. The whole variable domain, remainder taken from reference TRBV5-1 and TRBJ2-5, is KAGVTQTPRYLIKTRGQQVTLSCSPISGHRSVSWYQQTPGQGLQFLFEYFSETQRNKGNFPGRFSGRQFSNSRSEMNVSTLELGDSALYLCASSLVGTDEETQYFGPGTRLLVL.

The J gene is TRBJ2-1, the V gene TRBV7-8; D ambiguous. The length of the CDR3 is 11 residues. Germline loops: CDR1 SGHVS, CDR2 FQNEAQ. The V and J ends lost 6 bases and 5 bases respectively, with 5 bases between them. The CDR3 is CASRGNNEQFF. The DNA for the CDR3 is TGTGCCAGCAGGGGGAACAATGAGCAGTTCTTC. Drawing the rest from reference TRBV7-8 and TRBJ2-1, the complete variable domain is GAGVSQSPRYKVAKRGQDVALRCDPISGHVSLFWYQQALGQGPEFLTYFQNEAQLDKSGLPSDRFFAERPEGSVSTLKIQRTQQEDSAVYLCASRGNNEQFFGPGTRLTVL.

CDR3 in amino acids: CASSPYDEQFF. In nucleotides, the CDR3 is TGTGCCAGCAGTCCGTATGACGAGCAGTTCTTC. The rearrangement joins TRBV2 to TRBJ2-1; D not resolved. This CDR3 region has 11 residues. Germline-derived CDR1 and CDR2 are SNHLY and FYNNEI. The V end lost 5 bases, the J end lost 10 bases, and 9 bases lay between the germline ends.

This clone occurred a few times. CDR3 in amino acids: CASRSRWDSTDTQYF. DNA of the CDR3: TGTGCCAGCCGATCTAGGTGGGACAGCACAGATACGCAGTATTTT. The chain recombines TRBV28 with TRBJ2-3; D could derive from TRBD1 or TRBD2 (5 bases each). V dropped 8 bases and J dropped 0 bases, with 15 bases sitting between them. Germline V gene data show CDR1 as MDHEN and CDR2 as SYDVKM. This CDR3 comprises 15 residues.

The rearrangement links TRBV9 to TRBJ1-6; no reliable D call. The germline V gene encodes CDR1 SGDLS and CDR2 YYNGEE. There are 14 residues in the CDR3. The V end was cut by 5 bases, the J end by 6 bases, with 12 bases between. CDR3 in DNA: TGTGCCAGCAGGACGGGAGCCGTTAATTCACCCCTCCACTTT. It is translated as CASRTGAVNSPLHF.

The chain links TRBV5-1 to TRBJ2-1, with TRBD2 identical over 10 bases. This CDR3 is built from 14 residues. The trim removed 0 bases at V and 9 bases at J, leaving 3 bases unmatched. From germline, CDR1 is SGHRS and CDR2 YFSETQ. The CDR3 DNA reads as TGCGCCAGCAGCTTGGGGACTAGCGGTAGTGAGCAGTTCTTC. Amino acids: CASSLGTSGSEQFF.

The chain employs TRBV15 and TRBJ2-1; D gene ambiguous. Germline-derived CDR1 and CDR2 are LNHNV and YYDKDF (reference sequence). V lost 0 bases and J lost 4, with 10 bases in between. CDR3 length: 15 amino acids. The DNA for the CDR3 is TGTGCCACCAGCAGAGATTTTTCAAAATACAATGAGCAGTTCTTC. Translating it yields CATSRDFSKYNEQFF.

There are a few counts of this clone. In the same sample, other DNA sequences code for this CDR3. J is TRBJ2-3 and V is TRBV9; no clear D. Trimming took 0 bases from V and 4 from J, leaving 3 bases between them. The CDR3 has 12 residues. CDR1 is SGDLS, CDR2 YYNGEE, per germline. Written as DNA, the CDR3 is TGTGCCAGCAGCGTAGCAGCAGATACGCAGTATTTT. Its translation: CASSVAADTQYF.

This clone was seen a handful of times. The rearrangement joins TRBV7-2 to TRBJ1-6; tentative D call: TRBD1 (5 bases). V lost 3 bases, J lost 7 bases, and 13 bases lay in between. Germline-derived CDR1 and CDR2 are SGHTA and FQGNSA. The CDR3 is 15 amino acids. The chain's CDR3 is CASSFQQGTNSPLHF. CDR3 coding DNA: TGTGCCAGCAGCTTCCAACAAGGGACCAATTCACCCCTCCACTTT.

This clone was counted a few times. The chain carries TRBV9 and TRBJ1-2; no clear D gene. V was pared by 4 bases and J by 4 bases, with 14 bases between. The germline V gene encodes CDR1 SGDLS and CDR2 YYNGEE. CDR3 length equals 14 residues. CDR3 bases: TGTGCCAGCAGCAAAGGACCCGCCGCCTATGGCTACACCTTC. Amino acid sequence: CASSKGPAAYGYTF.

This clone has more than one count but fewer than ten. Other DNA sequences in this sample translate to the same CDR3. The V call is TRBV20-1, the J call TRBJ1-1; a possible D gene is TRBD1 (6 bases). Per the germline V gene, CDR1 is DFQATT and CDR2 is SNEGSKA (reference sequence). The CDR3 consists of 11 residues. The V end was cut by 5 bases, the J end by 7 bases, with 11 bases between. The CDR3 spells CSARGGGEAFF. The CDR3 nucleotides are TGCAGTGCTCGAGGAGGGGGTGAAGCTTTCTTT.

This chain connects TRBV30 to TRBJ2-1, with 8 bases aligning to TRBD2. J lost 8 bases, V lost 2 bases, and 8 bases had no gene match. The CDR3 is 14 residues long. The germline V gene has CDR1 GTSNPN and CDR2 SVGIG (reference sequence). The CDR3 sequence: CAWSLSGSWDEQFF. The CDR3 DNA reads TGTGCCTGGAGTTTGAGCGGGAGTTGGGATGAGCAGTTCTTC.

This clone showed up just a few times. V gene TRBV4-1 combines with J gene TRBJ2-5; perhaps TRBD1 as D (6 bases). Germline V gives CDR1 MGHRA, CDR2 YSYEKL. This CDR3 is 13 amino acids long. The V gene lost 4 bases and the J gene lost 5 bases, with 11 bases spanning the gap. This CDR3 is CASSRTGMETQYF. CDR3 nucleotides: TGCGCCAGCAGCCGAACAGGGATGGAGACCCAGTACTTC.

This chain connects TRBV4-2 to TRBJ2-5; D gene ambiguous. The CDR3 sequence is 14 residues long. The V gene's germline CDR1 is LGHNA and CDR2 YNFKEQ. Trimming removed 0 bases at V and 5 bases at J, with 10 bases between. The CDR3 DNA sequence: TGTGCCAGCAGCCAAGAGTCCTGGGTGGAGACCCAGTACTTC. Amino acids: CASSQESWVETQYF.

This clone was detected a few times. V gene TRBV2 combines with J gene TRBJ1-5; TRBD1 matches 9 bases. Germline-derived CDR1 and CDR2 are SNHLY and FYNNEI. The V segment lost 5 bases and the J segment 6 bases; nucleotides outside the gene matches: 5. CDR3 length: 14 amino acids. The CDR3 is CASSYRGLVQPQHF. For the CDR3, the DNA is TGTGCCAGCAGTTACAGGGGGCTGGTTCAGCCCCAGCATTTT.

The chain links TRBV7-3 to TRBJ2-1; 7 bases are shared with TRBD2. The CDR3 sequence is 16 residues long. V trimming: 3 bases; J trimming: 2 bases; junction bases outside the gene matches: 7. The germline V gene encodes CDR1 SGHTA and CDR2 FQGTGA. This CDR3 is CASSFERGSTYNEQFF. The DNA for the CDR3 is TGTGCCAGCAGCTTCGAGCGGGGTTCGACCTACAATGAGCAGTTCTTC.

This clone showed up just a few times. The chain has TRBV19 and TRBJ2-6; D is unresolved. The CDR3 extends over 17 amino acids. V gave up 3 bases and J gave up 3 bases, with 15 bases separating them. Germline CDR1 reads LNHDA; CDR2 reads SQIVND (reference sequence). The CDR3 coding sequence is TGTGCCAGTAGTATTGCTTTGTTCGGTAATGGGGCCAACGTCCTGACTTTC. Its translation is CASSIALFGNGANVLTF.